These T cell receptor beta chains were read from a single sample in a study of blood T cell repertoires in COVID-19. The table came from immunoSEQ multiplex PCR; TCRdb's copy has only in-frame clones and leaves some out. Of 120,000 to 150,000 clones in the sample, approximately 80% are singletons; the top ten hold 1.5% to 2%. The source material was PBMCs or T cells enriched from blood (not recorded which). The receptors stem from a woman younger than 35 who had been exposed to COVID-19. The conserved cysteine and the conserved F or W are not part of the CDR3 here. Each record gives: V gene, D gene, CDR3 protein. The D gene is left open where the match is weak.

V: TRBV28
D: NA
CDR3: ASSLPWAGAFYSPLH

V: TRBV29-1
D: TRBD2
CDR3: SGKGTSFGDTQY

V: TRBV29-1
D: TRBD2
CDR3: SVEVSTSGVEQY

V: TRBV3-1/TRBV3-2
D: NA
CDR3: ASSQEGGYNEQF

V: TRBV5-1
D: NA
CDR3: ASSLADSLGTGELF

V: TRBV7-9
D: NA
CDR3: ASSRDGGEAF

V: TRBV24-1
D: TRBD2
CDR3: ATSVASGGEQY

V: TRBV30
D: NA
CDR3: AWRETGELF

V: TRBV6-5
D: TRBD1
CDR3: ASRAGGAFYGYT

V: TRBV9
D: NA
CDR3: ASNIGTLQETQY

V: TRBV6-6
D: NA
CDR3: ASTITDTQY

V: TRBV5-6
D: TRBD1
CDR3: ASSLKDRGMSGELF

V: TRBV2
D: NA
CDR3: ASSTGTRGFQPRH

V: TRBV27
D: TRBD1
CDR3: ASQGQGFDEQF

V: TRBV12-3/TRBV12-4
D: NA
CDR3: ASSASGALQH

V: TRBV27
D: NA
CDR3: ASSTGHPALETQY

V: TRBV2
D: TRBD2
CDR3: ASSERSSGSGETQY

V: TRBV7-2
D: TRBD2
CDR3: ASSLGGISYEQY

V: TRBV18
D: TRBD2
CDR3: ASSPGTSGSYEQY

V: TRBV19
D: TRBD1
CDR3: ASSIRTGLQPQH

V: TRBV28
D: NA
CDR3: ASSLVRGGEYVTEAF

V: TRBV19
D: NA
CDR3: ASSMAAPTSYEQY

V: TRBV9
D: NA
CDR3: ASSSRLGSYEQY

V: TRBV14
D: NA
CDR3: ASSQYPLGLANYNEQF

V: TRBV27
D: TRBD1
CDR3: ASSKGQGGSPLH

V: TRBV29-1
D: NA
CDR3: SVKTGWTEAF

V: TRBV19
D: TRBD1
CDR3: ASTGDSYGYT

V: TRBV6-5
D: TRBD1
CDR3: ASSYSSQGASYEQY

V: TRBV18
D: NA
CDR3: ASSPGSQTYEQY

V: TRBV24-1
D: NA
CDR3: ATSDLTGPNKNTSNQPQH

V: TRBV6-5
D: NA
CDR3: ASSSGSGSNTEAF

V: TRBV27
D: TRBD1
CDR3: ASSLISTGGSYGYT

V: TRBV4-1
D: NA
CDR3: ASSQYRQGTGELF

V: TRBV24-1
D: NA
CDR3: ATSDGTPRANTEAF

V: TRBV5-6
D: NA
CDR3: ASSLGPVTQY

V: TRBV11-2
D: NA
CDR3: ASSALTGHLGYT

V: TRBV29-1
D: NA
CDR3: SVEDWPHNEQF

V: TRBV28
D: NA
CDR3: ASSFESSGQPQH

V: TRBV6-5
D: TRBD1
CDR3: ASSPGTDSYNEQF

V: TRBV19
D: NA
CDR3: ASSISMRSDRTYEQY

V: TRBV6-2/TRBV6-3
D: NA
CDR3: ASSYPGHAVGNQPQH

V: TRBV5-6
D: NA
CDR3: ASSLYRETF